Sequencing of this TCR beta chain was carried out in a study of blood T cell repertoires in COVID-19 (dated by TCRdb to 2018 to 2021). For the study in its entirety: Samples covering the acute and convalescent phases of COVID-19 were provided by collaborators in the United States, Italy and Spain. The material from the prospective study consisted of cDNA or gDNA derived from T cells, B-cell-depleted T cells, or PBMCs. Deeply sampled blood TCRbeta repertoires from subjects exposed to, actively infected with, or recovered from COVID-19 were included in the dataset. The repertoires were released in a freely available public database meant as a resource for research on the immune response to SARS-CoV-2. The samples were drawn from the first 160 participants of the ongoing ImmuneRACE study and from some 1,300 subjects provided by 6 global collaborators. The sample metadata nearly always contained a de-identified subject ID, COVID-19 status, age in years and sex. Where HLA class I and class II types were available, the types were taken from metadata supplied by the sample provider, not from assay-based typing. General conclusions and limits of the study: How much clinical and demographic metadata was included differed by source and by participant, and the metadata was provided uncurated.

Collaborating institutions collected whole blood in K2EDTA tubes following their own protocols. For TCRbeta analysis, collaborator samples were shipped as frozen whole blood, as isolated PBMCs, or as DNA extracted from either sample type. V sheds 4 bases and J sheds 9 bases, leaving 21 bases between their ends. The CDR3 has 15 amino acids, counting the end cysteine and phenylalanine. The kept DNA is CDR3 alone, 45 bases in frame from the first base. CDR1 and CDR2 are drawn from the germline V gene: KGHSY, FQNENV. TCRbeta CDR3 regions were amplified from genomic DNA by means of the immunoSEQ Assay, a bias-controlled multiplex PCR. The authors' pipeline ran thus. The number of nucleated cells in each sample was estimated by amplification of reference gene primers within the assay. To quantify the absolute abundance of each unique TCRbeta CDR3 rearrangement, sequence reads were collapsed and filtered. For each sample, productive Simpson clonality was calculated as the square root of Simpson's diversity index across productive rearrangements. TCRdb retrieved this table from immuneACCESS and kept in-frame rearrangements only. Not all clones are present; in checked studies, unresolved V genes account for under half, and no reason is known for the remainder. V and J calls and clone size are those listed in that table; D and trimming were worked out from the DNA. This sample lists about 75,000 clones; around 83% were detected once. Clones ranked in the top ten supply approximately 20% of the sample.

In the case of this clone: Its antigen remains unidentified. It has no much larger one-base neighbor in the sample; base qualities were not kept.

The clonotype was recovered from a woman aged 45-60 years with acute or convalescent COVID-19. The chain uses TRBV16 and TRBJ2-5, and the D gene may be TRBD1, 6 bases matching. What was sequenced was peripheral blood. The CDR3 has the sequence CASSPIGQIRGAQYF. The sequenced DNA is TGTGCCAGCAGCCCTATAGGACAGATACGAGGGGCCCAGTACTTC.